The present T cell receptor (beta chain) was sequenced within a study of control samples from healthy donors and cancer patients (dated by TCRdb to the early 2020s). Preparation of the library involved the immunoSEQ multiplex PCR assay. TCRdb stores this immuneACCESS table with in-frame sequences only. Part of the clones is absent; in the studies checked, under half of the shortfall reflects unresolved V genes, and no reason is known for the rest. For this sample there are around 57,000 clones; 85% to 95% appear just once. The ten largest account for roughly 0.9% of the sample. This clone was seen only once. Its specific antigen is unknown. No base quality values were provided; no much bigger clone lies one nucleotide off. The CDR3 starts with the cysteine, ends with the phenylalanine, and has 16 residues. The DNA shown is the 48-base CDR3, in frame from base 1. Per the germline V gene (reference sequence), LNHDA is the CDR1 and SQIVND is the CDR2. A distance of 16 bases separates the germline ends of V and J, which lose 3 bases and 5 bases respectively.

This TCR derives from a man aged 25-40 years with colorectal cancer. This chain joins TRBV19 to TRBJ1-4, with the D gene not confidently named. Sequenced input: PBMCs. CDR3 loop: CASSMSRVAGNEKLFF. At the DNA level, the sequence is TGTGCCAGTAGTATGAGCAGAGTAGCGGGAAATGAAAAACTGTTTTTT.